A single sample gave rise to the 22 T cell receptor beta chains below, sequenced in a study of OX40 agonist ivuxolimab in advanced cancers. Repertoires were generated with immunoSEQ multiplex PCR, while TCRdb's copy carries only in-frame clones and drops some. Here the sample spans approximately 73,000 clones, roughly 87% being singletons. The material sequenced was CD4+ or CD8+ T cells sorted from blood, taken in a trial of the OX40 agonist ivuxolimab. All receptors come from an adult with an advanced solid tumor such as melanoma, head and neck, liver or kidney cancer.

The chain is built from TRBV5-1 and TRBJ2-5, with 8 bases fitting TRBD2. Germline values: CDR1 SGHRS, CDR2 YFSETQ. The CDR3 loop spans 13 amino acids. Unmatched junction bases numbered 2, after V lost 4 bases and J lost 3 bases. For the CDR3, the DNA is TGCGCCAGCAGCCCGGGGGGGAAAGAGACCCAGTACTTC. Its protein product is CASSPGGKETQYF.

This clone turned up a few times. The chain combines TRBV7-9 with TRBJ1-2; D might be TRBD1 (5 bases). Germline assignment: CDR1 SEHNR and CDR2 FQNEAQ (reference sequence). The CDR3 spans 13 residues. Trimming cost V 1 base and J 8 bases, with 11 bases left between them. The CDR3: CASSLEAGRGYTF. The CDR3 nucleotides read TGTGCCAGCAGCTTAGAGGCAGGGAGGGGCTACACCTTC.

The chain is built from TRBV28 and TRBJ2-3; TRBD2 matches 10 bases. Germline CDR1 MDHEN, CDR2 SYDVKM. The CDR3 extends over 15 amino acids. Germline trimming cut 8 bases from V and 6 bases from J; bases unmatched to any gene: 11. This CDR3 is CASDTGTSDFDTQYF. DNA for the CDR3: TGTGCCAGCGATACCGGGACTAGCGATTTTGATACGCAGTATTTT.

V and J are TRBV5-1 and TRBJ2-7, with TRBD2 matching 9 bases. The trim removed 3 bases at V and 6 bases at J, leaving 10 bases unmatched. This CDR3 is built from 15 residues. The V gene's germline CDR1 is SGHRS and CDR2 YFSETQ. The CDR3 sequence is CASSWARVAGAEQYF. The CDR3 nucleotides are TGCGCCAGCAGCTGGGCCAGAGTAGCGGGAGCCGAGCAGTACTTC.

The chain has TRBV28 and TRBJ1-1, with D tentatively TRBD1 (5 bases). The germline CDR1 and CDR2 sequences are MDHEN and SYDVKM. V lost 1 base, J lost 7 bases, and 7 bases lay in between. This CDR3 is 12 amino acids long. The CDR3 DNA reads as TGTGCCAGCAGTTTATTGCAGGGTGAAGCTTTCTTT. Amino acid sequence: CASSLLQGEAFF.

There are a few counts of this clone. Other DNA sequences in the sample encode the same CDR3. V is TRBV11-2 and J is TRBJ1-5; tentative D call: TRBD1 (6 bases). The CDR3 runs to 13 residues. CDR1 SGHAT and CDR2 FQNNGV come from the germline V gene. V was clipped by 1 base and J by 10 bases, with 11 bases between them. This chain's CDR3 is CASSLGGGGPQHF. Written as DNA, the CDR3 is TGTGCCAGCAGCTTAGGAGGGGGGGGTCCCCAGCATTTT.

V is TRBV6-5 and J is TRBJ2-7; 7 bases align to TRBD1. The CDR3 is made up of 14 amino acids. Germline V gene data show CDR1 as MNHEY and CDR2 as SVGAGI. J lost 8 bases, V lost 2 bases, and 9 bases had no gene match. CDR3: CASSYESQGVQQYF. The CDR3, as DNA: TGTGCCAGCAGTTACGAATCCCAGGGGGTCCAGCAGTACTTC.

V gene TRBV6-5 combines with J gene TRBJ2-7; 10 positions agree with TRBD2. The junction had 6 bases not matched to a gene; V was cut back by 5 bases and J by 5 bases. CDR1 is MNHEY, CDR2 SVGAGI, per germline. The CDR3 length is 14 residues. CDR3 in DNA: TGTGCCAGCAGTCGTTCCGGGACTAGCGACGAGCAGTACTTC. The encoded protein is CASSRSGTSDEQYF.

The chain uses TRBV11-3 and TRBJ2-3; D is undetermined. The CDR3 runs to 12 residues. The germline V gene has CDR1 SGHNT and CDR2 YENEEA. Trimming took 5 bases from V and 6 from J, leaving 9 bases between them. CDR3 nucleotide sequence: TGTGCCAGCAGCCTCGCATCGGATACGCAGTATTTT. The encoded protein is CASSLASDTQYF.

This clone appeared once. This chain joins TRBV2 and TRBJ2-5, with 8 bases identical to TRBD2. The CDR3 contains 17 residues. Trimming at V came to 4 bases and at J to 4 bases, leaving 14 bases not matched to a gene. In germline, CDR1 is SNHLY, CDR2 FYNNEI. CDR3 in DNA: TGTGCCAGCAGTGGGATGGAGGCGGGAGGTGTGGTAGAGACCCAGTACTTC. Translating it yields CASSGMEAGGVVETQYF.

This chain joins TRBV28 and TRBJ1-5, with D unresolved. V was shortened by 6 bases and J by 0 bases, with 9 bases between the two germline ends. The CDR3 is 14 amino acids. The germline gives CDR1 MDHEN, CDR2 SYDVKM. CDR3 sequence reads: CASRRADSNQPQHF. CDR3 DNA: TGTGCCAGCAGAAGGGCCGATAGCAATCAGCCCCAGCATTTT.

The chain carries TRBV5-1 and TRBJ1-1; TRBD1 matches 8 bases. From germline, CDR1 is SGHRS and CDR2 YFSETQ. Trimming removed 3 bases from V and 8 bases from J; junction bases left unmatched: 3. This CDR3 contains 12 residues. CDR3 sequence (DNA): TGCGCCAGCAGCTCGGGACAGGACGAAGCTTTCTTT. Protein: CASSSGQDEAFF.

The chain carries TRBV11-1 and TRBJ2-5; D gene ambiguous. CDR1 and CDR2 from the germline V gene are SGHAT and FQDESV (reference sequence). The V end lost 1 base, the J end lost 4 bases, and 7 bases lay between the germline ends. The CDR3 sequence is 13 residues long. The DNA of the CDR3 is TGTGCCAGCAGCTTAGGACCCTCAGAGACCCAGTACTTC. This codes for CASSLGPSETQYF.

To note about this clone: The same CDR3 can be traced to other DNA sequences in this sample. V is TRBV6-1 and J is TRBJ2-7; 7 positions match TRBD1. The germline CDR1 and CDR2 sequences are MNHNS and SASEGT. The CDR3 totals 13 residues. The V segment lost 9 bases and the J segment 6 bases; nucleotides outside the gene matches: 11. The CDR3 DNA is TGTGCCAGTTCCCTCAAGGGGGCGGGCGAGCAGTACTTC. It encodes CASSLKGAGEQYF.

This rearrangement joins TRBV6-6 to TRBJ2-7; weak D call: TRBD1 (5 bases). Trimming left V 8 bases short and J 2 bases short, with 10 bases between. This CDR3 contains 12 residues. Germline CDR1 reads MNHNY; CDR2 reads SVGAGI (reference sequence). The CDR3: CASAKGTYEQYF. CDR3 nucleotides: TGTGCCAGCGCGAAGGGGACCTACGAGCAGTACTTC.

The rearrangement links TRBV6-1 to TRBJ2-1, with 12 bases identical to TRBD2. V was clipped by 2 bases and J by 9 bases; unmatched bases: 5. Germline V CDR1 and CDR2: MNHNS, SASEGT. The CDR3 consists of 15 residues. CDR3 sequence reads: CASSERTSGKGEQFF. The CDR3 DNA follows: TGTGCCAGCAGTGAAAGGACTAGCGGGAAGGGTGAGCAGTTCTTC.

CDR3 DNA sequence: TGTGCCTGGAGTGTGGCCGGGATTAGCAATCAGCCCCAGCATTTT. Protein: CAWSVAGISNQPQHF. The chain combines TRBV30 with TRBJ1-5; D not certain. Trimming removed 0 bases from V and 0 bases from J, with 9 bases in between. Germline-derived CDR1 and CDR2 are GTSNPN and SVGIG (reference sequence). The CDR3 length is 15 residues.

The J gene is TRBJ2-3, the V gene TRBV10-1; no definite D call. CDR3 length: 12 residues. Germline V gene lookup returns CDR1 WNHNN and CDR2 SYGVQD (reference sequence). V was trimmed by 0 bases and J by 5 bases, leaving 3 bases between them. The CDR3 is CASSESGDTQYF. The CDR3 bases are TGCGCCAGCAGTGAGTCCGGAGATACGCAGTATTTT.

The V gene is TRBV6-1, the J gene TRBJ2-7; possibly TRBD1 for D (5 bases). The CDR3 length is 13 residues. Germline V gene sequence: CDR1 MNHNS, CDR2 SASEGT. Trimming stripped 4 bases from V and 3 bases from J, with 10 bases between. The CDR3 sequence is CASSATAYYEQYF. DNA for the CDR3: TGTGCCAGCAGTGCGACAGCCTACTACGAGCAGTACTTC.

V gene TRBV18 combines with J gene TRBJ1-1; D is perhaps TRBD1 (5 bases). Trimming removed 5 bases at V and 0 bases at J, with 10 bases between. Germline lookup yields CDR1 KGHSH and CDR2 LQKENI. This CDR3 has 14 residues. The CDR3 sequence: CASSAGTMNTEAFF. CDR3 sequence (DNA): TGTGCCAGCTCAGCCGGGACGATGAACACTGAAGCTTTCTTT.

This chain links TRBV18 with TRBJ1-4; TRBD1 aligns across 8 bases. CDR1 and CDR2 from the germline V gene are KGHSH and LQKENI. J gave up 6 bases and V 6 bases, and 9 bases lay outside the gene matches. CDR3 length: 15 amino acids. CDR3 coding DNA: TGTGCCAGCTCCAATGCCGGGACAGGAGATGAAAAACTGTTTTTT. This sequence encodes CASSNAGTGDEKLFF.

The CDR3: CASSLAPGEGANEQFF. DNA for the CDR3: TGCGCCAGCAGCTTGGCCCCAGGGGAAGGGGCCAATGAGCAGTTCTTC. The chain joins TRBV5-1 to TRBJ2-1, with D tentatively TRBD1 (6 bases). The CDR3 runs to 16 residues. Between the trimmed V and J ends, which lost 0 bases and 6 bases, there was a span of 16 bases. Germline CDR1 reads SGHRS; CDR2 reads YFSETQ.